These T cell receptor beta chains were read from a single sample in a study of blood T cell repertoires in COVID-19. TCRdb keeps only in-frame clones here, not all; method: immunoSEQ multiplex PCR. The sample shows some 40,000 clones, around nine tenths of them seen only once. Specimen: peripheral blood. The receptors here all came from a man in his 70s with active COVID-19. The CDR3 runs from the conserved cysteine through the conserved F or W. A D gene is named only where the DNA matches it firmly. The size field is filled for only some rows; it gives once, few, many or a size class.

cdr3_nt: TGTGCCAGCAGCCCATTGCAGGGTCTGAGGCTCGAGCAGTACTTC; cdr3_aa: CASSPLQGLRLEQYF; j_call: TRBJ2-7; clone_size: -; d_call: -; v_call: TRBV7-9
cdr3_nt: TGTGCCAGCAGAAGCAGACTAGCGTCGGATACGCAGTATTTT; cdr3_aa: CASRSRLASDTQYF; j_call: TRBJ2-3; clone_size: -; d_call: TRBD2; v_call: TRBV4-2
cdr3_nt: TGTGCCAGCAGCTTAATTAGTTCTGGGGCCAACGTCCTGACTTTC; cdr3_aa: CASSLISSGANVLTF; j_call: TRBJ2-6; clone_size: -; d_call: -; v_call: TRBV5-4
cdr3_nt: TGCGCCAGCAGCTTGTCCCGGGGGGGGCGAGAGACCCAGTACTTC; cdr3_aa: CASSLSRGGRETQYF; j_call: TRBJ2-5; clone_size: -; d_call: TRBD2; v_call: TRBV5-1
cdr3_nt: TGTGCCAGCAGCTTGGTTCACAGGGGGACGAATGAGCAGTTCTTC; cdr3_aa: CASSLVHRGTNEQFF; j_call: TRBJ2-1; clone_size: -; d_call: TRBD1; v_call: TRBV5-4
cdr3_nt: TGTGCCAGCACCGGGACAGGGTCGAGAAAACTGTTTTTT; cdr3_aa: CASTGTGSRKLFF; j_call: TRBJ1-4; clone_size: -; d_call: TRBD1; v_call: TRBV6-6
cdr3_nt: TGTGCCAGCAGCTTCCCAGGGATGAATGAAAAACTGTTTTTT; cdr3_aa: CASSFPGMNEKLFF; j_call: TRBJ1-4; clone_size: -; d_call: -; v_call: TRBV6-2/TRBV6-3
cdr3_nt: TGTGCCATCAGGGGGGAGGCCGGGGAGCTGTTTTTT; cdr3_aa: CAIRGEAGELFF; j_call: TRBJ2-2; clone_size: once; d_call: -; v_call: TRBV10-3
cdr3_nt: TGTGCCAGCAGGGACAGGGGAAATTCACCCCTCCACTTT; cdr3_aa: CASRDRGNSPLHF; j_call: TRBJ1-6; clone_size: -; d_call: TRBD1; v_call: TRBV27
cdr3_nt: TGCGCCAGCAGCCAAGAGAGGCAGTACAATGAGCAGTTCTTC; cdr3_aa: CASSQERQYNEQFF; j_call: TRBJ2-1; clone_size: -; d_call: -; v_call: TRBV4-1
cdr3_nt: TGTGCCAGTAGTATTCTGGGACAGGGGTATATGAAGAGCAATCAGCCCCAGCATTTT; cdr3_aa: CASSILGQGYMKSNQPQHF; j_call: TRBJ1-5; clone_size: -; d_call: TRBD1; v_call: TRBV19
cdr3_nt: TGTGCCAGCAGCGTAGCAGGGGCTCGGAATGAGCAGTTCTTC; cdr3_aa: CASSVAGARNEQFF; j_call: TRBJ2-1; clone_size: -; d_call: -; v_call: TRBV9
cdr3_nt: TGTGCCAGCAGTCTCCAACAGCGGTCCTACAATGAGCAGTTCTTC; cdr3_aa: CASSLQQRSYNEQFF; j_call: TRBJ2-1; clone_size: once; d_call: -; v_call: TRBV27
cdr3_nt: TGCGCCAGCAGCCAAGACCCGACAGGGCGCCCCAACTATGGCTACACCTTC; cdr3_aa: CASSQDPTGRPNYGYTF; j_call: TRBJ1-2; clone_size: -; d_call: TRBD1; v_call: TRBV4-3
cdr3_nt: TGTGCCAGCAGCTTAGAATGGGGGGACAATGAGCAGTTCTTC; cdr3_aa: CASSLEWGDNEQFF; j_call: TRBJ2-1; clone_size: -; d_call: -; v_call: TRBV7-2
cdr3_nt: TGTGCCAGCAGCAAGGGACTAGCGGGAGTCACCGGGGAGCTGTTTTTT; cdr3_aa: CASSKGLAGVTGELFF; j_call: TRBJ2-2; clone_size: -; d_call: TRBD2; v_call: TRBV11-2
cdr3_nt: TGTGCCAGCAGCTCCGGGACAGGGCGTTTCCGCACTGAAGCTTTCTTT; cdr3_aa: CASSSGTGRFRTEAFF; j_call: TRBJ1-1; clone_size: few; d_call: TRBD1; v_call: TRBV9
cdr3_nt: TGTGCCTGGAGTGGCGGGTCCGGCCGGACCCAGTACTTC; cdr3_aa: CAWSGGSGRTQYF; j_call: TRBJ2-5; clone_size: once; d_call: -; v_call: TRBV30
cdr3_nt: TGTGCCAGCAGCTTAAGGGCGGGCTACAATGAGCAGTTCTTC; cdr3_aa: CASSLRAGYNEQFF; j_call: TRBJ2-1; clone_size: -; d_call: -; v_call: TRBV11-3
cdr3_nt: TGCAGTGCTCGTGGGACTAGCGGAGTCACCGGGGAGCTGTTTTTT; cdr3_aa: CSARGTSGVTGELFF; j_call: TRBJ2-2; clone_size: -; d_call: TRBD2; v_call: TRBV20-1
cdr3_nt: TGTGCCAGCAGCCCCCGTAGACTAGCGGGAGCGAATACGCAGTATTTT; cdr3_aa: CASSPRRLAGANTQYF; j_call: TRBJ2-3; clone_size: -; d_call: TRBD2; v_call: TRBV11-2
cdr3_nt: TGTGCCAGCAGCTTAGATCGCATGGGACTAGCGGGATTCACCGGGGAGCTGTTTTTT; cdr3_aa: CASSLDRMGLAGFTGELFF; j_call: TRBJ2-2; clone_size: -; d_call: TRBD2; v_call: TRBV11-3
cdr3_nt: TGTGCCAGCAGTTTATCTTGGGCCCCCCGGGAAAAACTGTTTTTT; cdr3_aa: CASSLSWAPREKLFF; j_call: TRBJ1-4; clone_size: -; d_call: -; v_call: TRBV27
cdr3_nt: TGTGCCAGCTCACTCGGGAGGGACAACGAGCAGTACTTC; cdr3_aa: CASSLGRDNEQYF; j_call: TRBJ2-7; clone_size: -; d_call: TRBD2; v_call: TRBV18
cdr3_nt: TGTGCCAGCAGACTGGCTAGCGGGGGCTATGGTGAGACCCAGTACTTC; cdr3_aa: CASRLASGGYGETQYF; j_call: TRBJ2-5; clone_size: once; d_call: TRBD2; v_call: TRBV7-9
cdr3_nt: TGTGCCAGCACCCAAGCGGGGGGGCCGGTAGATACGCAGTATTTT; cdr3_aa: CASTQAGGPVDTQYF; j_call: TRBJ2-3; clone_size: -; d_call: TRBD2; v_call: TRBV5-4
cdr3_nt: TGCGCCAGCAGCATACCGACAGGTCAATACAATGAGCAGTTCTTC; cdr3_aa: CASSIPTGQYNEQFF; j_call: TRBJ2-1; clone_size: -; d_call: -; v_call: TRBV5-1
cdr3_nt: TGTGCCAGCAGTTACGAACAGGGGGGAAACACCATATATTTT; cdr3_aa: CASSYEQGGNTIYF; j_call: TRBJ1-3; clone_size: -; d_call: TRBD1; v_call: TRBV6-5
cdr3_nt: TGTGCCAGCAGCCCCACGGGAGGCACCGGGGAGCTGTTTTTT; cdr3_aa: CASSPTGGTGELFF; j_call: TRBJ2-2; clone_size: -; d_call: TRBD2; v_call: TRBV6-4
cdr3_nt: TGTGCCAGCAGCTTGGCTAGCGGGAGCTCTGGGGCCAACGTCCTGACTTTC; cdr3_aa: CASSLASGSSGANVLTF; j_call: TRBJ2-6; clone_size: -; d_call: TRBD2; v_call: TRBV5-5
cdr3_nt: TGTGCCAGCAGTAAGGACAGGGCCGACACTGAAGCTTTCTTT; cdr3_aa: CASSKDRADTEAFF; j_call: TRBJ1-1; clone_size: -; d_call: TRBD1; v_call: TRBV6-6
cdr3_nt: TGTGCCAGCATAAGGGGAGCAGGGGAAGGTACTGAAGCTTTCTTT; cdr3_aa: CASIRGAGEGTEAFF; j_call: TRBJ1-1; clone_size: -; d_call: -; v_call: TRBV27
cdr3_nt: TGTGCCAGCTCACCGGGGCGGGAGGGCCATGCGACGGGTGAGCAGTACTTC; cdr3_aa: CASSPGREGHATGEQYF; j_call: TRBJ2-7; clone_size: -; d_call: TRBD2; v_call: TRBV18
cdr3_nt: TGTGCCAGCAGCAAGAGTTGGACAGGGGGAGGGTATAATTCACCCCTCCACTTT; cdr3_aa: CASSKSWTGGGYNSPLHF; j_call: TRBJ1-6; clone_size: -; d_call: TRBD1; v_call: TRBV5-6
cdr3_nt: TGTGCCAGCAGCCCTGGACTGAATGAAAAACTGTTTTTT; cdr3_aa: CASSPGLNEKLFF; j_call: TRBJ1-4; clone_size: -; d_call: -; v_call: TRBV11-2
cdr3_nt: TGTGCCATTTCTCAAACAGGGGTTAGGAACGAGCAGTTCTTC; cdr3_aa: CAISQTGVRNEQFF; j_call: TRBJ2-1; clone_size: -; d_call: TRBD1; v_call: TRBV24-1
cdr3_nt: TGTGCCAGCAGTTTAGGGGATGCGGGGAACGAGCAGTACTTC; cdr3_aa: CASSLGDAGNEQYF; j_call: TRBJ2-7; clone_size: -; d_call: -; v_call: TRBV28